This is a list of T cell receptor beta chains from one sample in a study of blood T cell repertoires in COVID-19. The table came from immunoSEQ multiplex PCR; TCRdb's copy has only in-frame clones and leaves some out. The sample carries approximately 180,000 clones, approximately 83% recorded once. Input material: peripheral blood. These receptors all come from a human donor with active or convalescent COVID-19. The donor label of this sample is uncertain. The CDR3 runs from the conserved cysteine through the conserved F or W. Fields, in order: CDR3 protein, CDR3 DNA, clone size, J gene, D gene, V gene. D genes are given only for firm matches. Rows may omit the clone size; those that give it use once, few, many or a size class.

CDR3: CASSLGASYEQYF; DNA: TGTGCCAGCAGTTTAGGTGCGTCCTACGAGCAGTACTTC; size: .; J: TRBJ2-7; D: .; V: TRBV12-3/TRBV12-4
CDR3: CASSLGTSGYVSTDTQYF; DNA: TGTGCCAGCAGTCTGGGGACTAGCGGATACGTTAGCACAGATACGCAGTATTTT; size: .; J: TRBJ2-3; D: TRBD2; V: TRBV7-2
CDR3: CASSLAGDLSSYEQYF; DNA: TGTGCCAGCAGCTTGGCTGGAGACCTTTCCTCCTACGAGCAGTACTTC; size: .; J: TRBJ2-7; D: .; V: TRBV5-4
CDR3: CSASSSNQPQHF; DNA: TGCAGCGCCTCCAGTAGCAATCAGCCCCAGCATTTT; size: .; J: TRBJ1-5; D: .; V: TRBV29-1
CDR3: CASSSLDRDALHF; DNA: TGTGCCAGCAGTTCCCTGGACAGGGATGCCCTCCACTTT; size: few; J: TRBJ1-6; D: TRBD1; V: TRBV28
CDR3: CATRSEPSGGTQYF; DNA: TGTGCCACCCGATCGGAACCATCGGGGGGTACGCAGTATTTT; size: .; J: TRBJ2-3; D: TRBD2; V: TRBV24-1
CDR3: CASSIQGVRSYEQYF; DNA: TGTGCCAGTAGTATCCAGGGTGTGAGGTCCTACGAGCAGTACTTC; size: .; J: TRBJ2-7; D: .; V: TRBV19
CDR3: CSGAGNGYTF; DNA: TGCAGTGGAGCCGGGAACGGCTACACCTTC; size: .; J: TRBJ1-2; D: .; V: TRBV20-1
CDR3: CASSLRQGDGYTF; DNA: TGTGCCAGCAGTTTGCGACAGGGTGATGGCTACACCTTC; size: .; J: TRBJ1-2; D: TRBD1; V: TRBV12-3/TRBV12-4
CDR3: CASSPSARGYNEQFF; DNA: TGTGCCAGCAGCCCCAGCGCGCGGGGGTACAATGAGCAGTTCTTC; size: few; J: TRBJ2-1; D: TRBD2; V: TRBV7-9
CDR3: CASGPWVAGGVSF; DNA: TGTGCCAGCGGCCCCTGGGTAGCGGGGGGTGTTAGCTTT; size: .; J: TRBJ2-3; D: TRBD2; V: TRBV7-2
CDR3: CASRESGGSNYGYTF; DNA: TGTGCCAGTAGGGAGTCAGGGGGTTCTAACTATGGCTACACCTTC; size: .; J: TRBJ1-2; D: TRBD1; V: TRBV19
CDR3: CASSHLSSGGYEQYF; DNA: TGTGCCAGCAGCCACCTGTCTAGCGGGGGGTACGAGCAGTACTTC; size: .; J: TRBJ2-7; D: TRBD2; V: TRBV4-2
CDR3: CASSRSRQSNYGYTF; DNA: TGTGCCAGCAGTCGCTCTCGACAGTCTAACTATGGCTACACCTTC; size: once; J: TRBJ1-2; D: .; V: TRBV6-5
CDR3: CASSLDRYEQFF; DNA: TGTGCCAGCAGCTTAGACAGGTATGAGCAGTTCTTC; size: .; J: TRBJ2-1; D: .; V: TRBV7-2
CDR3: CASSFGQGFTGELFF; DNA: TGTGCCAGCAGCTTTGGGCAGGGGTTCACCGGGGAGCTGTTTTTT; size: .; J: TRBJ2-2; D: .; V: TRBV5-4
CDR3: CASRREEGTDTQYF; DNA: TGTGCCAGCAGGCGGGAGGAGGGGACAGATACGCAGTATTTT; size: .; J: TRBJ2-3; D: TRBD2; V: TRBV2
CDR3: CAWSQQGAREKLFF; DNA: TGTGCCTGGAGTCAACAGGGGGCACGTGAAAAACTGTTTTTT; size: few; J: TRBJ1-4; D: TRBD1; V: TRBV30
CDR3: CASSYGTANEQYF; DNA: TGTGCCAGCAGTTACGGGACAGCTAACGAGCAGTACTTC; size: few; J: TRBJ2-7; D: TRBD1; V: TRBV6-5
CDR3: CASREAFF; DNA: TGTGCCAGCAGGGAGGCTTTCTTT; size: .; J: TRBJ1-1; D: .; V: TRBV2
CDR3: CASSEARLDSETQYF; DNA: TGTGCCAGCAGTGAAGCGAGGCTAGATAGTGAGACCCAGTACTTC; size: .; J: TRBJ2-5; D: .; V: TRBV2
CDR3: CASSYSSDSDEQYF; DNA: TGTGCCAGCAGTTACTCGTCAGATTCCGACGAGCAGTACTTC; size: once; J: TRBJ2-7; D: .; V: TRBV6-5
CDR3: CATLVSNQPQHF; DNA: TGTGCCACCTTAGTGAGCAATCAGCCCCAGCATTTT; size: .; J: TRBJ1-5; D: .; V: TRBV28
CDR3: CASSLQGLADYEQYF; DNA: TGCGCCAGCAGCTTACAGGGACTAGCGGACTACGAGCAGTACTTC; size: .; J: TRBJ2-7; D: TRBD2; V: TRBV5-1
CDR3: CASSQVGGNYGYTF; DNA: TGTGCCAGCAGTCAAGTCGGCGGGAACTATGGCTACACCTTC; size: .; J: TRBJ1-2; D: .; V: TRBV6-2/TRBV6-3
CDR3: CASSPRVELETQYF; DNA: TGTGCCAGCTCCCCCCGAGTAGAGCTAGAGACCCAGTACTTC; size: .; J: TRBJ2-5; D: .; V: TRBV18
CDR3: CASRATAGTGELFF; DNA: TGCGCCAGTCGAGCGACTGCGGGAACCGGGGAGCTGTTTTTT; size: .; J: TRBJ2-2; D: .; V: TRBV4-3
CDR3: CASSIEQGTGQPQHF; DNA: TGTGCCAGTAGTATAGAACAGGGGACTGGACAGCCCCAGCATTTT; size: .; J: TRBJ1-5; D: TRBD1; V: TRBV19
CDR3: CASSLGRTGGSETQYF; DNA: TGTGCCAGCAGCTTGGGCCGGACAGGGGGCTCAGAGACCCAGTACTTC; size: .; J: TRBJ2-5; D: TRBD1; V: TRBV5-4
CDR3: CASSQTGTGGREQYF; DNA: TGTGCCAGCAGCCAAACCGGGACAGGGGGACGCGAGCAGTACTTC; size: .; J: TRBJ2-7; D: TRBD1; V: TRBV3-1/TRBV3-2
CDR3: CASSLDGGSYEQYF; DNA: TGTGCCAGCAGCTTGGACGGAGGGTCCTACGAGCAGTACTTC; size: .; J: TRBJ2-7; D: .; V: TRBV7-2
CDR3: CASSPTWGLSSGNTIYF; DNA: TGTGCCAGCAGCCCCACGTGGGGGCTCTCCTCTGGAAACACCATATATTTT; size: once; J: TRBJ1-3; D: .; V: TRBV7-9
CDR3: CATSDFTSTGTQYF; DNA: TGTGCCACCAGTGATTTTACTTCGACGGGTACGCAGTATTTT; size: .; J: TRBJ2-3; D: .; V: TRBV24-1
CDR3: CASSAHRGMNTEAFF; DNA: TGTGCCAGCAGCGCTCACAGAGGGATGAACACTGAAGCTTTCTTT; size: .; J: TRBJ1-1; D: .; V: TRBV9
CDR3: CASSYGDRVNSPLHF; DNA: TGTGCCAGCAGTTATGGGGACAGGGTGAATTCACCCCTCCACTTT; size: .; J: TRBJ1-6; D: TRBD1; V: TRBV6-5
CDR3: CASSQPGQGPNYGYTF; DNA: TGCGCCAGCAGCCAACCGGGACAGGGCCCCAACTATGGCTACACCTTC; size: .; J: TRBJ1-2; D: TRBD1; V: TRBV4-1
CDR3: CASSLWGDSYGYTF; DNA: TGTGCCAGCAGTTTATGGGGGGACAGCTATGGCTACACCTTC; size: once; J: TRBJ1-2; D: TRBD1; V: TRBV27
CDR3: CSVSPQGYEQYF; DNA: TGCAGCGTCAGCCCTCAGGGGTACGAGCAGTACTTC; size: .; J: TRBJ2-7; D: .; V: TRBV29-1
CDR3: CASNSGGAPGTQYF; DNA: TGTGCCAGTAACTCCGGGGGGGCACCAGGAACGCAGTATTTT; size: .; J: TRBJ2-3; D: TRBD2; V: TRBV19
CDR3: CASRNRGHTSTDTQYF; DNA: TGTGCCAGTAGAAACAGGGGGCACACCAGCACAGATACGCAGTATTTT; size: .; J: TRBJ2-3; D: TRBD1; V: TRBV19
CDR3: CAGRRLAGGYNEQFF; DNA: TGTGCCGGGAGAAGACTAGCGGGGGGCTACAATGAGCAGTTCTTC; size: .; J: TRBJ2-1; D: TRBD2; V: TRBV2